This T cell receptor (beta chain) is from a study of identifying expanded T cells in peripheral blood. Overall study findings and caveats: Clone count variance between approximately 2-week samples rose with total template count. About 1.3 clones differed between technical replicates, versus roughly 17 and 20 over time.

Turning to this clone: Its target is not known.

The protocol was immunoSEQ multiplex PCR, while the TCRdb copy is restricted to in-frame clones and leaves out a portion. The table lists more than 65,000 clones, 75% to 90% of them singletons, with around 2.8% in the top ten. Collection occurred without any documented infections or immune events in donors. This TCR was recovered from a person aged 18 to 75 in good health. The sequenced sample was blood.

CDR3 coding DNA: TGCGCCAGCAGCTTGGACACAGCAACTAATGAAAAACTGTTTTTT. Translated: CASSLDTATNEKLFF. The V call is TRBV5-1, the J call TRBJ1-4; D is unresolved. The CDR3 is 15 amino acids. V gave up 0 bases and J gave up 0 bases, with 6 bases separating them. Germline V gene sequence: CDR1 SGHRS, CDR2 YFSETQ.